Presented here are 5 T cell receptor beta chains from one specimen sequenced in a study of cytomegalovirus exposure and HLA in healthy donors. Both 60 Vbeta primers and 13 Jbeta primers went into the PCR. Libraries were prepared by immunoSEQ multiplex PCR; TCRdb keeps only in-frame clonotypes and omits some of them. The sample has about 160,000 clones, roughly 79% seen once. Sequencing was carried out using PBMCs. The source is a woman in her 50s in good health and CMV-seronegative.

This chain connects TRBV5-1 to TRBJ2-1, with D possibly matching TRBD2 (5 bases). V shed 2 bases and J shed 1 base, with 10 bases lying between them. This CDR3 comprises 15 residues. Germline V gene sequence: CDR1 SGHRS, CDR2 YFSETQ. The CDR3 DNA follows: TGCGCCAGCAGCTTAGCGGCGGTATCCTACAATGAGCAGTTCTTC. Translating gives CASSLAAVSYNEQFF.

This clone was observed a handful of times. The chain is built from TRBV14 and TRBJ2-7; 9 bases match TRBD2. The CDR3 loop spans 14 amino acids. Germline V lookup: CDR1 SGHDN, CDR2 FVKESK. Trimming removed 5 bases from V and 3 bases from J; junction bases left unmatched: 5. The DNA for the CDR3 is TGTGCCAGCAGCTTAGCGGGAGATGACTACGAGCAGTACTTC. It specifies CASSLAGDDYEQYF.

This chain connects TRBV5-1 to TRBJ2-3, with 13 bases fitting TRBD2. Per germline, CDR1 SGHRS and CDR2 YFSETQ. There are 17 residues in the CDR3. After removal of 0 bases from V and 2 bases from J, the junction contained 3 bases not matched to a gene. In DNA form, the CDR3 reads TGCGCCAGCAGCTTGGGGGGGACTAGCGGGGCCACAGATACGCAGTATTTT. Translating it yields CASSLGGTSGATDTQYF.

V gene TRBV6-6 combines with J gene TRBJ2-5, with D perhaps TRBD2 (6 bases). Germline CDR1 reads MNHNY; CDR2 reads SVGAGI (reference sequence). This CDR3 region has 13 residues. V was shortened by 6 bases and J by 4 bases, with 12 bases between the two germline ends. As DNA, the CDR3 is TGTGCCAGCAGCTTCCGGGACTCAGAGACCCAGTACTTC. Amino acid sequence: CASSFRDSETQYF.

The V call is TRBV7-9, the J call TRBJ2-5; 9 positions agree with TRBD1. J gave up 5 bases and V 1 base, and 8 bases lay outside the gene matches. This CDR3 spans 16 amino acids. Per the germline V gene, CDR1 is SEHNR and CDR2 is FQNEAQ (reference sequence). The CDR3 DNA is TGTGCCAGCAGCTTAGGGGACAGGGTTAGGCACGAGACCCAGTACTTC. Translating gives CASSLGDRVRHETQYF. Based on the CDR3 plus reference TRBV7-9 and TRBJ2-5, the full variable domain is DTGVSQNPRHKITKRGQNVTFRCDPISEHNRLYWYRQTLGQGPEFLTYFQNEAQLEKSRLLSDRFSAERPKGSFSTLEIQRTEQGDSAMYLCASSLGDRVRHETQYFGPGTRLLVL.